This T cell receptor beta chain comes out of a study of identical twins. The length of the CDR3 is 13 residues. Germline assignment: CDR1 SGDLS and CDR2 YYNGEE. The ends were cut back, 4 bases at V and 4 bases at J, with 11 bases in the middle. At least ten counts were recorded for this clonotype. What it binds is unknown. Study-level findings and limits: Part of the zero-insertion signal could reflect confounding by invariant MAIT and iNKT cells. Not following the same donors, the study drew its conclusions from cross-sectional statistical analysis. Excess low generation probability was seen in twin-shared out-of-frame alpha sequences.

TCRdb re-analysed the 5' RACE reads in MiXCR, keeping a single row per CDR3 protein. The data contain fewer than 350,000 distinct CDR3 sequences, more than 6.5% of them seen just once; the ten biggest clones take up 2.1%. This sample also belongs to another study, concerning yellow fever vaccine responses in identical twins.

The sequenced sample was memory (CD45RO+) T cells sorted from blood. This TCR was recovered from a woman between 18 and 29 years old in good health. V is TRBV9 and J is TRBJ1-1, with D perhaps matching TRBD1 (6 bases). The CDR3 reads CASSQKGGTEAFF. The CDR3 nucleotides read TGTGCCAGCAGCCAAAAAGGGGGCACTGAAGCTTTCTTT.